The next 8 T cell receptor beta chains were all read from a single sample in a study of OX40 agonist ivuxolimab in advanced cancers. The table came from immunoSEQ multiplex PCR; TCRdb's copy has only in-frame clones and leaves some out. The repertoire holds some 74,000 clones, with over 75% as singletons. The source was CD4+ or CD8+ T cells sorted from blood, collected in a trial of the OX40 agonist ivuxolimab. These receptors came from an adult with an advanced solid tumor such as melanoma, head and neck, liver or kidney cancer.

The chain has TRBV10-3 and TRBJ1-6; D gene uncertain. V was clipped by 7 bases and J by 9 bases, with 16 bases between them. The germline V gene has CDR1 ENHRY and CDR2 SYGVKD. This CDR3 contains 14 residues. The CDR3 DNA sequence: TGTGCCATCAAACCGACCGGCGATCGTTCACCCCTCCACTTT. Translating gives CAIKPTGDRSPLHF.

V and J are TRBV7-2 and TRBJ1-2; D might be TRBD1 (6 bases). The V end was cut by 4 bases, the J end by 8 bases, with 17 bases between. The germline CDR1 and CDR2 sequences are SGHTA and FQGNSA. The CDR3 spans 14 residues. This chain's CDR3 is CASSYRVQSPGYTF. CDR3 nucleotides: TGTGCCAGCAGCTACAGGGTCCAAAGCCCCGGCTACACCTTC.

This clone occurred once. Here the CDR3 DNA reads TGTGCCAGTAGTATGAAGGAGGCGTCTAACTATGGCTACACCTTC. Translated, it gives CASSMKEASNYGYTF. This rearrangement joins TRBV19 to TRBJ1-2; no clear D gene. Between the trimmed V and J ends, which lost 3 bases and 0 bases, there was a span of 11 bases. CDR1 is LNHDA, CDR2 SQIVND, per germline (reference sequence). CDR3 length: 15 residues.

The rearrangement links TRBV14 to TRBJ2-1; 11 bases map to TRBD2. V was clipped by 0 bases and J by 0 bases; unmatched bases: 10. Germline-derived CDR1 and CDR2 are SGHDN and FVKESK. The CDR3 covers 20 residues. The CDR3 protein is CASSQDNPRLAGHSYNEQFF. CDR3 DNA sequence: TGTGCCAGCAGCCAAGACAACCCGCGACTAGCGGGGCACTCCTACAATGAGCAGTTCTTC.

The chain is built from TRBV28 and TRBJ2-3, with a possible D match to TRBD2 (6 bases). The CDR3 sequence is 14 residues long. CDR1 and CDR2 (germline): MDHEN, SYDVKM. V dropped 4 bases and J dropped 3 bases, with 11 bases sitting between them. The CDR3 region has the DNA TGTGCCAGCAGTTCCCGGGACTCTACAGATACGCAGTATTTT. This sequence encodes CASSSRDSTDTQYF.

This chain connects TRBV5-4 to TRBJ2-2, with D perhaps TRBD2 (5 bases). Germline V gives CDR1 SGHNT, CDR2 YYREEE (reference sequence). Trimming took off 3 bases at V and 4 bases at J, with 10 bases between the two ends. This CDR3 has 14 residues. Here the CDR3 reads CASSSPGLTGELFF. The CDR3 region has the DNA TGTGCCAGCAGCTCGCCCGGACTCACCGGGGAGCTGTTTTTT.

Here the CDR3 reads CASSLSHRGKANEKLFF. The CDR3 coding sequence is TGTGCCAGCAGCTTATCACACAGGGGGAAAGCTAATGAAAAACTGTTTTTT. The chain combines TRBV7-2 with TRBJ1-4; the match to TRBD1 covers 8 bases. This CDR3 has 17 residues. The trim removed 2 bases at V and 3 bases at J, leaving 8 bases unmatched. Germline V CDR1 and CDR2: SGHTA, FQGNSA.

CDR3 in amino acids: CASSRDKGTDTQYF. The CDR3 region has the DNA TGTGCCAGCAGCCGAGATAAAGGAACAGATACGCAGTATTTT. The V gene is TRBV7-3, the J gene TRBJ2-3, with D uncertain. Trimming pared 5 bases from V and 3 bases from J, leaving 12 bases between. Germline V gene sequence: CDR1 SGHTA, CDR2 FQGTGA. The CDR3 loop spans 14 amino acids.